This entry concerns a single T cell receptor (beta chain). This receptor's antigen is unknown. No much larger clone is present one base from it, and per-base qualities are unavailable. This record comes from a study of regulatory T cells in long-lasting Graves disease listed by TCRdb under 2021. Regarding the study in general: Persistent Graves' disease was defined as antithyroid drug treatment for over 5 years with persistently positive TSH receptor autoantibodies. The study took place in China and was registered as a clinical trial. Persistent Graves' disease patients were compared with newly diagnosed Graves' disease patients by peripheral blood TCR sequencing and RNA sequencing. A total of 33 samples underwent TCR sequencing, from around 13 patients with persistent Graves' disease and 20 or so patients with newly diagnosed Graves' disease. Antithyroid drugs had been taken for 8.5 to 13 years on average by persistent Graves' disease patients in the clinical cohort. The study at large found these results: Compared with newly diagnosed patients, persistent Graves' disease patients had lower TCR Shannon entropy and fewer highly expanded clones, which suggests clonal expansion. TRBV28, TRBJ1-2 and TRBJ2-5 were preferentially used in persistent disease, while TRBV20-1 and TRBJ2-1 were favored in newly diagnosed disease. The authors acknowledged the small sample size as a limitation that may reduce accuracy. Only the TCR beta chain was sequenced and analyzed. Only peripheral blood was studied, because thyroid tissue, the primary lesion, was inaccessible. A larger number of public clonotypes was shared among persistent patients (more than 2,500) than among newly diagnosed patients (about 990).

The time point label corresponds to: persistent/refractory GD, antithyroid drugs over 5 years with positive TRAb. For both TCR sequencing and RNA sequencing, RNA was extracted from PBMCs using TRIzol. The diagnosis of Graves' disease followed American Thyroid Association guidelines. The patients came from an endocrinology department in Xi'an, China. Each patient gave approximately 10 milliliters of peripheral blood, collected in an EDTA anticoagulant tube. Ficoll Paque Plus density gradient separation was used to isolate PBMCs, and no additional T cell sorting was done. An Agilent 2100 Bioanalyzer and agarose gel were used to assess RNA quality, and a NanoDrop 2000 was used to measure RNA concentration. The library was built by means of multiplex PCR. The sequencing machine was an Illumina HiSeq 4000. TCR beta libraries were built with iRepertoire HTBI primers and Arm-PCR amplification of CDR3 regions. Gel purification was performed on PCR products prior to sequencing. From the authors' description of their analysis: Across samples, 55 to 80 TRBV and roughly 15 TRBJ segments were identified and used for gene usage analysis of CDR3 amino acid clonotypes. Filtered high-quality paired reads were merged into contigs using COPE and FqMerger. BLAST was used to align contigs to IMGT TRBV, TRBD and TRBJ reference genes, with CDR3 defined following IMGT. Any clonotype with a frequency above 0.1% was classified as a highly expanded clone. Shannon entropy served as the measure of repertoire diversity, while the Gini coefficient captured V-J evenness. A clonotype found in more than one individual was treated as public. TCRdb ran its own pipeline on the public reads, namely fastp trimming at Q25 and MiXCR clone calling, and kept in-frame beta chains. All rows with the same CDR3 protein become a single entry with the most common DNA and genes. The V and J calls were not made by the authors but by TCRdb's processing. This sample gives approximately 690,000 distinct CDR3 sequences in total; about 30% of them show up just once. The ten top clones hold roughly 41% of the sample.

Based on the germline V gene (reference sequence), the CDR1 and CDR2 sequences are LNHDA and SQIVND. Including cysteine and phenylalanine, the CDR3 has 12 amino acids. Of the read, only the CDR3 DNA is kept; its 36 bases are in frame from base 1. Trimming at the junction amounts to 0 bases on V and 5 bases on J, and the germline ends lie 4 bases apart. The source is a female donor with Graves disease. Sequencing used peripheral blood mononuclear cells (PBMCs), obtained when the disease was refractory, from a patient treated with antithyroid drugs. The V and J segments used are TRBV19 and TRBJ1-2; the D gene remains uncertain. The CDR3: CASSIEGYGYTF. The nucleotide sequence reads TGTGCCAGTAGTATAGAGGGATATGGCTACACCTTC.